This T cell receptor beta chain was observed in a study of blood T cell repertoires in COVID-19. Across the study: Whether acute or convalescent, the COVID-19 samples came from the United States, Italy and Spain. From T cells, B-cell-depleted T cells, or PBMCs came the material, which was cDNA or gDNA.

On this clone itself: At one end, the junction sequence differs from germline, possibly due to a read error.

This CDR3 has 17 residues. CDR1 and CDR2 (germline): SSHAT, FNYEAQ (reference sequence). Per the original data handling: Amplifying reference gene primers gave estimates of nucleated cell counts. Sequenced by immunoSEQ multiplex PCR; TCRdb stores in-frame clones only, minus some. V and J calls and clone size are as listed in that table; D and trimming were resolved from the DNA. The sample holds 65,000 to 80,000 clones, 70% to 90% seen once. The sequence derives from a man aged 30-40 years with acute or convalescent COVID-19. The material sequenced was peripheral blood. The gene calls are TRBV7-7 and TRBJ2-5; TRBD1 agrees at 9 bases. DNA of the CDR3: TGTGCTAGCAGCTTGGGGAGGACAGGGGACGGCGTGGAGACCCAGTACTTC. Protein product: CASSLGRTGDGVETQYF.